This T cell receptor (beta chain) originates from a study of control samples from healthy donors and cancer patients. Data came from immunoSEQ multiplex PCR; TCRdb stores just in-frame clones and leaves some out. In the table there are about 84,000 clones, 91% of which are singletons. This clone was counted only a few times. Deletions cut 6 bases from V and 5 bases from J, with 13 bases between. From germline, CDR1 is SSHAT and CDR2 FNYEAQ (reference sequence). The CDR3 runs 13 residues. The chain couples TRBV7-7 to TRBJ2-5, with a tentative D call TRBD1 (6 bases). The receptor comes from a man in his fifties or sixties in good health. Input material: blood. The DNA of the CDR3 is TGTGCCAGCAGTAGGGGGAGCGGCGAGACCCAGTACTTC. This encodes CASSRGSGETQYF.